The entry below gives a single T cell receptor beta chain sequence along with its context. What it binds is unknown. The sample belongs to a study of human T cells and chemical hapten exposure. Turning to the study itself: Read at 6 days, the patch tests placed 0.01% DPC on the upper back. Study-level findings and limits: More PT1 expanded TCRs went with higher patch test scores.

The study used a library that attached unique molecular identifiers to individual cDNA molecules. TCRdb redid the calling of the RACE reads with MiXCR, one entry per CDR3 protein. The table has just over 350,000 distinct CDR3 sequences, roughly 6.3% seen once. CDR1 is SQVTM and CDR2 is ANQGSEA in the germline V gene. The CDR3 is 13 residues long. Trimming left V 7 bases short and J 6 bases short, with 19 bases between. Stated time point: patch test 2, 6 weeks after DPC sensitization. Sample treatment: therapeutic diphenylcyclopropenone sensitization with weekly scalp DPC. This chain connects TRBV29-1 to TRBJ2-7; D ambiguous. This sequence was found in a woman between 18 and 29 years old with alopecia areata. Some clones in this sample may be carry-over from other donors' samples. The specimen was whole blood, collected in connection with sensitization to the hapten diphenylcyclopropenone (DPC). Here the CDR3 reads CSASKGRISEQYF. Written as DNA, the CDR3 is TGCAGCGCCTCCAAGGGTAGAATTAGCGAGCAGTACTTC.